Given below is one T cell receptor beta chain in context. Its specificity is unknown. The source of the sample is a study of T cells after yellow fever vaccination. Study overall: The SMART-Seq v4 Ultra Low Input method served to prepare the low-cell-number fractions.

UMIs were added to TCR cDNA along with a universal primer site when it was made by 5'RACE template switching. TCRdb processed the 5' RACE reads anew with MiXCR; each CDR3 protein has one entry. The sample shows 200,000 to 300,000 distinct CDR3 sequences, roughly 13% of them seen only once. Broader study findings: Weaker, the secondary response peaked sooner, at day 5 versus 15. From the bulk population, abundant clonotypes could contaminate and appear within FACS-sorted repertoires.

V lost 4 bases to trimming and J lost 1 base, with 1 base between them. This CDR3 is 11 amino acids long. Germline V gives CDR1 ENHRY, CDR2 SYGVKD. The sample consisted of CD4+ T cells sorted from PBMCs, taken 45 days after the yellow fever booster vaccination. The sequence came from a man in his thirties or forties who received the YFV17D yellow fever vaccine. This sequence joins TRBV10-3 and TRBJ2-5; no firm D call. CDR3 in amino acids: CAISVQETQYF. CDR3 DNA sequence: TGTGCCATCAGTGTCCAAGAGACCCAGTACTTC.